This T cell receptor (beta chain) was sequenced during a study of blood T cells in healthy people across ages. This clonotype was observed many times. It was with a sample-barcoded 5' primer and a J-beta primer mix that a second PCR of about 7 to 12 cycles was run. TCRdb redid the calling of the 5' RACE reads with MiXCR, one entry per CDR3 protein. Here the sample spans some 640,000 distinct CDR3 sequences, about 30% being singletons. Germline V gene sequence: CDR1 LGHNA, CDR2 YNFKEQ. Unmatched junction bases numbered 12, after V lost 2 bases and J lost 10 bases. This CDR3 spans 17 amino acids. V is TRBV4-2 and J is TRBJ2-1, with 12 nucleotides matching TRBD1. Sequenced: blood. This TCR derives from a woman aged 80 or over in good health. The CDR3 spells CASSQPPPGQGAREQFF. The CDR3 DNA is TGTGCCAGCAGCCAACCTCCGCCGGGACAGGGGGCAAGAGAGCAGTTCTTC.